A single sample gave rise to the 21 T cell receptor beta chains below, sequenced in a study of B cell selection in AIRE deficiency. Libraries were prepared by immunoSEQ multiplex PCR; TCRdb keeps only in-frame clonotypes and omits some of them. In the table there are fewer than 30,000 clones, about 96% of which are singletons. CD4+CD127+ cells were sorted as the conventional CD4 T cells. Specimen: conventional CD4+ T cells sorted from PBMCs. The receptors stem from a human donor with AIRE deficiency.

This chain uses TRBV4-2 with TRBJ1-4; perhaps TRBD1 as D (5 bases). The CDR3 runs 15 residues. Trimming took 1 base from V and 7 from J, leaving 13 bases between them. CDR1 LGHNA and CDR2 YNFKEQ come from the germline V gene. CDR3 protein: CASSQGSGGGEKLFF. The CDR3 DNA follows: TGTGCCAGCAGCCAAGGATCTGGGGGAGGTGAAAAACTGTTTTTT.

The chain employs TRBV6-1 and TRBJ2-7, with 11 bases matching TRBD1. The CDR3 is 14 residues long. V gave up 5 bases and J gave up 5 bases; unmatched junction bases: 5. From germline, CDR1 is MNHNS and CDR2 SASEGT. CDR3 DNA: TGTGCCAGCAGTCGTGGGACAGGGGGTAACGAGCAGTACTTC. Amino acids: CASSRGTGGNEQYF.

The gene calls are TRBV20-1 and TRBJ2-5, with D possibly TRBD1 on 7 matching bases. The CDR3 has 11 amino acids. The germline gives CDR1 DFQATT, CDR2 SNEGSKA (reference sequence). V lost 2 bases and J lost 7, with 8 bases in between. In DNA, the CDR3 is TGCAGTGCTAGACAGGGGGGGACCCAGTACTTC. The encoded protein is CSARQGGTQYF.

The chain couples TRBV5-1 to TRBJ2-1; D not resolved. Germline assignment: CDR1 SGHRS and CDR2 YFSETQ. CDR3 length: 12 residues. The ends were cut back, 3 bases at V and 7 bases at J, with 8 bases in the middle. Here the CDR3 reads CASSSDLNEQFF. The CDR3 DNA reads TGCGCCAGCAGCTCGGATCTAAATGAGCAGTTCTTC.

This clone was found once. CDR3 DNA: TGTGCCAGCAGAAATCGGGACGGTACCTACGAGCAGTACTTC. Its translation: CASRNRDGTYEQYF. V usage is TRBV28 and J usage is TRBJ2-7, with D perhaps TRBD1 or TRBD2 (5 bases each). This CDR3 region has 14 residues. Trimming left V 6 bases short and J 2 bases short, with 14 bases between. Germline lookup yields CDR1 MDHEN and CDR2 SYDVKM.

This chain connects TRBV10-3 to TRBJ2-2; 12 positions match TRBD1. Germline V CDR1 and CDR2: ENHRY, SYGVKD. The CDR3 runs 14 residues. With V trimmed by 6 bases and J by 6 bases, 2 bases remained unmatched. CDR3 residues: CAISGDRGPGELFF. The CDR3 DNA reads TGTGCCATCAGCGGGGACAGGGGGCCCGGGGAGCTGTTTTTT.

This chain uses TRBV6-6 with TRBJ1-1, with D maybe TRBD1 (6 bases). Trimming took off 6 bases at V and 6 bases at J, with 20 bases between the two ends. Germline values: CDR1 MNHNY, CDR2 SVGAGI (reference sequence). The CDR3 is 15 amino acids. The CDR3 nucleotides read TGTGCCAGCAGGGACGTACAGGGCGGGGGACCTGAAGCTTTCTTT. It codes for CASRDVQGGGPEAFF.

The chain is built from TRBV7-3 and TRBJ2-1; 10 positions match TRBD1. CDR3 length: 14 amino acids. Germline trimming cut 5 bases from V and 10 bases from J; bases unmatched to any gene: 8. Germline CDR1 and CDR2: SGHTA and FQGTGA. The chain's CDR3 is CASSLGQGSPEQFF. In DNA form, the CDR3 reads TGTGCCAGCAGCCTGGGACAGGGGAGTCCGGAGCAGTTCTTC.

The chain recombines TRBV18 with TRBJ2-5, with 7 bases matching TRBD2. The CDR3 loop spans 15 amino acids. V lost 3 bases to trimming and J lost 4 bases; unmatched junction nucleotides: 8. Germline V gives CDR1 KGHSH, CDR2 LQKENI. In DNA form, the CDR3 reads TGTGCCAGCTCACCCGGGAGGAACAACCGAGAGACCCAGTACTTC. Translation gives CASSPGRNNRETQYF.

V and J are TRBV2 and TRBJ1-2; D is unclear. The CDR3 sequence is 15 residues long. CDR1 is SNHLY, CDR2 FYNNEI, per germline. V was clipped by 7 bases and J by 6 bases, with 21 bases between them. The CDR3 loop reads CASTQIGLATNGYTF. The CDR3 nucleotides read TGTGCCAGCACCCAAATAGGGTTGGCTACAAATGGCTACACCTTC.

As DNA, the CDR3 is TGCAGTGCTAGAGTGCGGGAGCAGTTCTTC. Amino acids: CSARVREQFF. J is TRBJ2-1 and V is TRBV20-1; D is unresolved. CDR1 is DFQATT and CDR2 is SNEGSKA in the germline V gene (reference sequence). This CDR3 spans 10 amino acids. The V end lost 1 base, the J end lost 10 bases, and 5 bases lay between the germline ends.

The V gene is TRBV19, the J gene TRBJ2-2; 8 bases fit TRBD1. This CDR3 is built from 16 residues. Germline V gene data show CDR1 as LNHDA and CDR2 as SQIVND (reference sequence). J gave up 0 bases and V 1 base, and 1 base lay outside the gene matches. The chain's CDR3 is CASSIVQGANTGELFF. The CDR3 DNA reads TGTGCCAGTAGTATAGTACAGGGGGCGAACACCGGGGAGCTGTTTTTT.

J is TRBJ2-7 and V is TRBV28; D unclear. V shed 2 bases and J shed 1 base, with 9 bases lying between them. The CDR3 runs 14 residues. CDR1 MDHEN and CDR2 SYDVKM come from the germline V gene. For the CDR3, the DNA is TGTGCCAGCAGTTTACACAGTCCTTCCTACGAGCAGTACTTC. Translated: CASSLHSPSYEQYF.

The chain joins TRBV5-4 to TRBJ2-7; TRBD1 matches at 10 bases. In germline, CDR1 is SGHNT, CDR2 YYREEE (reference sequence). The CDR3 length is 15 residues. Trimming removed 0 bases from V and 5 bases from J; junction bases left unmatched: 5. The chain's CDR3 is CASSLVGTGEDEQYF. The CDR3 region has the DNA TGTGCCAGCAGCTTGGTGGGGACAGGGGAAGACGAGCAGTACTTC.

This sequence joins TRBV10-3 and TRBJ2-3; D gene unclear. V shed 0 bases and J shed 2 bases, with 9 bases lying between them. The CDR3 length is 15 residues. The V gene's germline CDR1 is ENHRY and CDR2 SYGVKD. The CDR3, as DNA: TGTGCCATCAGTGAGTCGACCTCCTACACAGATACGCAGTATTTT. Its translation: CAISESTSYTDTQYF.

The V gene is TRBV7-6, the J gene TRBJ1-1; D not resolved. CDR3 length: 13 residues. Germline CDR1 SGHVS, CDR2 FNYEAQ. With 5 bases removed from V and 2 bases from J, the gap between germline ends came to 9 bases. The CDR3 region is CASSMTGNTEAFF. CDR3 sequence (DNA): TGTGCCAGCAGCATGACTGGCAACACTGAAGCTTTCTTT.

This CDR3 is CASSPWTGGAGELFF. The CDR3 coding sequence is TGTGCCAGCAGCCCCTGGACAGGGGGCGCCGGGGAGCTGTTTTTT. This rearrangement joins TRBV7-2 to TRBJ2-2; 11 nucleotides agree with TRBD1. The CDR3 extends over 15 amino acids. Germline values: CDR1 SGHTA, CDR2 FQGNSA. Germline trimming cut 5 bases from V and 6 bases from J; bases unmatched to any gene: 5.

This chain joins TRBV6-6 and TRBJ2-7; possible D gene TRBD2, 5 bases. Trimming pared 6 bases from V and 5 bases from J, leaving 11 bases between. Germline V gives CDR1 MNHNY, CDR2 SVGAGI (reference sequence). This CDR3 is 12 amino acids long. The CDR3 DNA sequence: TGTGCCAGCAGGGCAGAGGGCCACGAGCAGTACTTC. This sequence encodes CASRAEGHEQYF.

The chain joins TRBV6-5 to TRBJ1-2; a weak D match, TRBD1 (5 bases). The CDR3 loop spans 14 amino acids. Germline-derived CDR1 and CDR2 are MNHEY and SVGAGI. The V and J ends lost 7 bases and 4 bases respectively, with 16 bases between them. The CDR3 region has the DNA TGTGCCAGCACCAGGGCTCGGAGGGGCTATGGCTACACCTTC. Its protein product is CASTRARRGYGYTF.

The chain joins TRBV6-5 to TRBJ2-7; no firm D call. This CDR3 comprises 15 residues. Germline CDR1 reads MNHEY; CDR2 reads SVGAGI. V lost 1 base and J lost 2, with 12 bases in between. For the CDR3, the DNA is TGTGCCAGCAGTTACTGGACGGGCCCCACCTACGAGCAGTACTTC. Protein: CASSYWTGPTYEQYF.

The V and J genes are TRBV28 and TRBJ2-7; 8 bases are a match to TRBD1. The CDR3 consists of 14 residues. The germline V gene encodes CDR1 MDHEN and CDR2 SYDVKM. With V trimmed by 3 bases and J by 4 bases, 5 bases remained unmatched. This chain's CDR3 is CASSFGDRRYEQYF. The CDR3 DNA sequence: TGTGCCAGCAGTTTCGGGGACAGGAGATACGAGCAGTACTTC.